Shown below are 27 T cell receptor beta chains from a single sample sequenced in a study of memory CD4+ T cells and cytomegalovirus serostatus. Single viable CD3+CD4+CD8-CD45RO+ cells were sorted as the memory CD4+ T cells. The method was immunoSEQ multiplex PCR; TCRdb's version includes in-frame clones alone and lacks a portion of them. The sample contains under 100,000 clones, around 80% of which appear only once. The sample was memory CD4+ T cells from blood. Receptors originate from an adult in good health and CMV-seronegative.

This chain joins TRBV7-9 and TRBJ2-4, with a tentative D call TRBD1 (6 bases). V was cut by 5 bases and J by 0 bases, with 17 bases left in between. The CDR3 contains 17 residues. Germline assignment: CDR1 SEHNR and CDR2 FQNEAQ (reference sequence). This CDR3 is CASSLATGTLAKNIQYF. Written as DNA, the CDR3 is TGTGCCAGCAGCCTTGCGACAGGAACTCTAGCCAAAAACATTCAGTACTTC.

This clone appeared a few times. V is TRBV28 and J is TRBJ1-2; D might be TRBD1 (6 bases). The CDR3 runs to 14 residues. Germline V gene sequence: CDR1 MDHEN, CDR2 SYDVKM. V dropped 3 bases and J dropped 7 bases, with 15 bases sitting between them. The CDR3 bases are TGTGCCAGCAGTTTTATACGACAGGACCCTGGCTACACCTTC. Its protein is CASSFIRQDPGYTF.

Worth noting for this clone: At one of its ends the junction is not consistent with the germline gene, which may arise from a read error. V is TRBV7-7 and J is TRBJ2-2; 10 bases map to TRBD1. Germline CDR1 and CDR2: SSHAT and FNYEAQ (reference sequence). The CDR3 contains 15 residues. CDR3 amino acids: CASSPRDRGAGELFF. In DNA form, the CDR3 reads TGTGCTAGCAGCCCCCGGGACAGGGGAGCGGGGGAGCTGTTTTTT.

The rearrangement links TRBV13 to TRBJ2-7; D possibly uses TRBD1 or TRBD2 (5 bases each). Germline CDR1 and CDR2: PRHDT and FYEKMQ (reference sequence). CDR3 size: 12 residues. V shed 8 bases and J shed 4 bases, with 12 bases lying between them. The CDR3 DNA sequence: TGTGCCAGCGGGAGACAGCAGTACGAGCAGTACTTC. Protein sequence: CASGRQQYEQYF. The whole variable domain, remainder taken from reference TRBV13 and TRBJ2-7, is AAGVIQSPRHLIKEKRETATLKCYPIPRHDTVYWYQQGPGQDPQFLISFYEKMQSDKGSIPDRFSAQQFSDYHSELNMSSLELGDSALYFCASGRQQYEQYFGPGTRLTVT.

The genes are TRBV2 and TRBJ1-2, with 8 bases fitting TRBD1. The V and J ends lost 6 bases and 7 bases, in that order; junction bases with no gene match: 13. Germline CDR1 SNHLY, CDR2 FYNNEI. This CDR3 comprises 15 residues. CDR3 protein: CASRARQGTGGGYTF. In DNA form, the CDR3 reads TGTGCCAGCAGGGCCAGACAGGGGACGGGGGGTGGCTACACCTTC.

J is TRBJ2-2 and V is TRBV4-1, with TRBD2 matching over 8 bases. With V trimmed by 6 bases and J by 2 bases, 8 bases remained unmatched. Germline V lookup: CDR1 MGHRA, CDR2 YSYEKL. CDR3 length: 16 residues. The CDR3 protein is CASRYLAGANTGELFF. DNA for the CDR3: TGCGCCAGCAGGTATCTAGCGGGCGCTAACACCGGGGAGCTGTTTTTT.

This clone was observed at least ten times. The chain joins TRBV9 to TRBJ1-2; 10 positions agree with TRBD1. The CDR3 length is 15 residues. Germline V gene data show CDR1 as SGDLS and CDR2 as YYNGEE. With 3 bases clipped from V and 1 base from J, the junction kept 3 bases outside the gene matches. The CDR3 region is CASSGGDRGNYGYTF. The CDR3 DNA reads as TGTGCCAGCAGCGGAGGGGACAGGGGTAACTATGGCTACACCTTC.

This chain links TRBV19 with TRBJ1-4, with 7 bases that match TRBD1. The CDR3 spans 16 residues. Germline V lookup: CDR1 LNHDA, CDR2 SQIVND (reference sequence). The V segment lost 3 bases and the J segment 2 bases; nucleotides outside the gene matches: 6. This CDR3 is CASSIWRGPTNEKLFF. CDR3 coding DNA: TGTGCCAGTAGTATTTGGAGGGGGCCGACTAATGAAAAACTGTTTTTT.

The CDR3 region is CASSLQSGGSSTDTQYF. The CDR3 DNA follows: TGTGCCAGCAGCCTGCAGTCGGGGGGTTCCAGCACAGATACGCAGTATTTT. The chain employs TRBV7-2 and TRBJ2-3; 7 nucleotides line up with TRBD2. This CDR3 is 17 amino acids long. Germline V gene lookup returns CDR1 SGHTA and CDR2 FQGNSA. Trimming removed 5 bases from V and 0 bases from J; junction bases left unmatched: 11. The full variable domain, completed using reference TRBV7-2 and TRBJ2-3, is GAGVSQSPSNKVTEKGKDVELRCDPISGHTALYWYRQSLGQGLEFLIYFQGNSAPDKSGLPSDRFSAERTGGSVSTLTIQRTQQEDSAVYLCASSLQSGGSSTDTQYFGPGTRLTVL.

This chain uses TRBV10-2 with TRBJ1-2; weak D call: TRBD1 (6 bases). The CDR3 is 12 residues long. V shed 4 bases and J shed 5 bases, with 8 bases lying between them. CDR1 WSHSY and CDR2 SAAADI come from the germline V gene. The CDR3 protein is CASSADSYGYTF. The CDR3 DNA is TGCGCCAGCAGTGCGGACAGTTATGGCTACACCTTC.

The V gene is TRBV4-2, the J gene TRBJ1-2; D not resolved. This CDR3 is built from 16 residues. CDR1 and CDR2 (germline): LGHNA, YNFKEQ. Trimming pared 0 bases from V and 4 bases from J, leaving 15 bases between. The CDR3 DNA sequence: TGTGCCAGCAGCCAAGATCTGAGGCTCCAACTCTATGGCTACACCTTC. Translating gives CASSQDLRLQLYGYTF.

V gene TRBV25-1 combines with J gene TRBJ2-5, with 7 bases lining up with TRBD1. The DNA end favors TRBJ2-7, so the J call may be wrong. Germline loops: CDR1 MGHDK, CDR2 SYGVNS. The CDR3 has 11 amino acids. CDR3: CASTTGLEQYF. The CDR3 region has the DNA TGTGCCAGCACGACAGGGCTCGAGCAGTACTTC.

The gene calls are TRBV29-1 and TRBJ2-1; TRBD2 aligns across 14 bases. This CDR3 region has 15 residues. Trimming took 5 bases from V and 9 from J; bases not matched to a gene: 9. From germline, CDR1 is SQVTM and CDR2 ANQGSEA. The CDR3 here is CSVTAGTSGGSEQFF. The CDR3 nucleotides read TGCAGCGTTACCGCCGGGACTAGCGGGGGAAGTGAGCAGTTCTTC.

CDR3 residues: CARDPGYTF. CDR3 DNA: TGTGCCCGGGACCCTGGCTACACCTTC. The chain combines TRBV30 with TRBJ1-2; tentative D call: TRBD1 (5 bases). Trimming took 8 bases from V and 7 from J, leaving 8 bases between them. The germline gives CDR1 GTSNPN, CDR2 SVGIG (reference sequence). The CDR3 totals 9 residues.

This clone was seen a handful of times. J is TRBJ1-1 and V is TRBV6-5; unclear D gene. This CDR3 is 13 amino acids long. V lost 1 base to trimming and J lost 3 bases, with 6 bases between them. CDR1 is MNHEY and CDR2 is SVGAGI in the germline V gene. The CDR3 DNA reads TGTGCCAGCAGTTACTGGGCAGACACTGAAGCTTTCTTT. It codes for CASSYWADTEAFF.

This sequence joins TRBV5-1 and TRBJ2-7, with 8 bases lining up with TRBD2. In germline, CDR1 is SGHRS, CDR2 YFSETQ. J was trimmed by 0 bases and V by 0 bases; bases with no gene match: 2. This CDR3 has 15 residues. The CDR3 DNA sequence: TGCGCCAGCAGCTTGGACCTAGCGGGCTCCTACGAGCAGTACTTC. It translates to CASSLDLAGSYEQYF. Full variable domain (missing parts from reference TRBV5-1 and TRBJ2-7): KAGVTQTPRYLIKTRGQQVTLSCSPISGHRSVSWYQQTPGQGLQFLFEYFSETQRNKGNFPGRFSGRQFSNSRSEMNVSTLELGDSALYLCASSLDLAGSYEQYFGPGTRLTVT.

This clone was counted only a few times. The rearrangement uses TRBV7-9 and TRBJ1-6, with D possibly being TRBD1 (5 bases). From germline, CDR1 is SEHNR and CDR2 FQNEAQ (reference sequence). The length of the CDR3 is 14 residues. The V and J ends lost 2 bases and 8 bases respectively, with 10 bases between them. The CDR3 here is CASSLRAGDSPLHF. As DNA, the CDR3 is TGTGCCAGCAGCTTAAGGGCGGGGGATTCACCCCTCCACTTT.

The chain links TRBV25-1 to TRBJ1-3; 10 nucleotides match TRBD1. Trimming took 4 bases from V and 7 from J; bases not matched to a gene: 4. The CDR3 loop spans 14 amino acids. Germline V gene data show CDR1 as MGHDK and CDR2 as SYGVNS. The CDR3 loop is CASSARQGANTIYF. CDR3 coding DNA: TGTGCCAGCAGTGCCCGACAGGGGGCTAACACCATATATTTT.

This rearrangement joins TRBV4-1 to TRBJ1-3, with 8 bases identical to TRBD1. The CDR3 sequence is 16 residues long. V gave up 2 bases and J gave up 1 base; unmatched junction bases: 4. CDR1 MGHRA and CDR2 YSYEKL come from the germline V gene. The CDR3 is CASSQTGGYSGNTIYF. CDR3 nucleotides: TGCGCCAGCAGCCAAACAGGGGGATATTCTGGAAACACCATATATTTT.

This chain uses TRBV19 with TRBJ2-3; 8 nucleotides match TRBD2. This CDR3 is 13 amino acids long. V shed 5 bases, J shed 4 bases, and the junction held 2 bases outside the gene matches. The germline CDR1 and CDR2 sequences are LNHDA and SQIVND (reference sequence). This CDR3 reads CASSREGADTQYF. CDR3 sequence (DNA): TGTGCCAGTAGTCGGGAGGGGGCAGATACGCAGTATTTT. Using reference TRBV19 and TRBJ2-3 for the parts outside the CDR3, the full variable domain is DGGITQSPKYLFRKEGQNVTLSCEQNLNHDAMYWYRQDPGQGLRLIYYSQIVNDFQKGDIAEGYSVSREKKESFPLTVTSAQKNPTAFYLCASSREGADTQYFGPGTRLTVL.

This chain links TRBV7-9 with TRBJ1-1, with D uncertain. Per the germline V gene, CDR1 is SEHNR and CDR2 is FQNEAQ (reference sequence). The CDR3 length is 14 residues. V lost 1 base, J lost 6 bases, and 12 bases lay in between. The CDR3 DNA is TGTGCCAGCAGCTTAGGGGTCCCGGAACCTGAAGCTTTCTTT. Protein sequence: CASSLGVPEPEAFF.

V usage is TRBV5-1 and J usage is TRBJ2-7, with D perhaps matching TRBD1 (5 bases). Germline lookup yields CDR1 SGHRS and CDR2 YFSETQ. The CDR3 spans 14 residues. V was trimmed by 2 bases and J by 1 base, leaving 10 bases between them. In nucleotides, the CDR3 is TGCGCCAGCAGCTTCTCAGGGCTATCCTACGAGCAGTACTTC. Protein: CASSFSGLSYEQYF.

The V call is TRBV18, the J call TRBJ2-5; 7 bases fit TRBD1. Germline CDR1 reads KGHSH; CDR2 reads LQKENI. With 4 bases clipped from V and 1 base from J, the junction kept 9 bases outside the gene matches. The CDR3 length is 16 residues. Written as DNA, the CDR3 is TGTGCCAGCTCACAATCGACAGGGCCCCGCCAAGAGACCCAGTACTTC. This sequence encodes CASSQSTGPRQETQYF.

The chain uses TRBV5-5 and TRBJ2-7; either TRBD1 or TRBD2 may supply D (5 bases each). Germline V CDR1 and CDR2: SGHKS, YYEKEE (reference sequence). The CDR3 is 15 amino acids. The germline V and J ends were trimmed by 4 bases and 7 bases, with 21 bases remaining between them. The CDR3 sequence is CASSGPGTSLLEQYF. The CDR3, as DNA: TGTGCCAGCAGCGGACCCGGGACCTCCCTCTTGGAGCAGTACTTC.

The CDR3: CASSQDLLAGDTNTGELFF. CDR3 nucleotides: TGTGCCAGCAGCCAAGATCTACTAGCGGGGGACACGAACACCGGGGAGCTGTTTTTT. V is TRBV4-2 and J is TRBJ2-2; 11 positions agree with TRBD2. Germline V gene lookup returns CDR1 LGHNA and CDR2 YNFKEQ. This CDR3 region has 19 residues. Trimming removed 0 bases from V and 0 bases from J; junction bases left unmatched: 6.

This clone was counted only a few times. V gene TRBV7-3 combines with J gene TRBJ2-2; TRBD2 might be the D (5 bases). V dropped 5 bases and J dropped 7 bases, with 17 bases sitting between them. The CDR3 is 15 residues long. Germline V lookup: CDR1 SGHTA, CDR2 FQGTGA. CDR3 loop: CASSPVAFRGGELFF. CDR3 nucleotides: TGTGCCAGCAGCCCAGTAGCCTTCCGGGGCGGGGAGCTGTTTTTT.

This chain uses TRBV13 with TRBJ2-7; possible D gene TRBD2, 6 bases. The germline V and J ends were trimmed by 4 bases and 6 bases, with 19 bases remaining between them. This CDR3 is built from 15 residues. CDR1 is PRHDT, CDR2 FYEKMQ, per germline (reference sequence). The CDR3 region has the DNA TGTGCCAGCAGCTCTAGGGACTTCTCTATAGGCGAGCAGTACTTC. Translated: CASSSRDFSIGEQYF.